Shown below are 30 T cell receptor beta chains from a single sample sequenced in a study of TIL therapy for anti-PD-1-resistant metastatic lung cancer (dated by TCRdb to the early 2020s). TCR beta CDR3 regions were amplified from genomic DNA by bias-controlled multiplex PCR with the immunoSEQ v3 hsTCRB kit. Imported from immuneACCESS, the table was reduced by TCRdb to in-frame sequences with V and J called. These copies leave out some clones; in studies compared against another copy, an unresolved V gene accounts for under half, and the cause of the remainder is not known. The sample table lists 55,000 to 70,000 clones, roughly 87% of them with a count of one. The ten most abundant clones make up 2% to 3% of the sample. Read against the paper, the sample's time point label means: pre-treatment sample, taken before nivolumab and TIL therapy. The specimen comprised blood, sampled at baseline. These receptors were collected from a person aged 25 to 80 with non-small cell lung cancer.

V and J are TRBV24-1 and TRBJ2-1; possible D gene TRBD2, 5 bases. V lost 4 bases and J 0 bases, leaving 9 bases between the germline ends. The CDR3 has 15 amino acids. CDR1 is KGHDR, CDR2 SFDVKD, per germline. For the CDR3, the DNA is TGTGCCACCAGTGAGGACTCTATCTCCTACAATGAGCAGTTCTTC. The encoded protein is CATSEDSISYNEQFF.

The genes are TRBV19 and TRBJ2-7; 9 bases match TRBD2. The CDR3 totals 17 residues. Germline values: CDR1 LNHDA, CDR2 SQIVND (reference sequence). With 2 bases clipped from V and 2 bases from J, the junction kept 10 bases outside the gene matches. This CDR3 reads CASSIFPGASGTYEQYF. In DNA form, the CDR3 reads TGTGCCAGTAGTATATTCCCGGGGGCTAGCGGGACCTACGAGCAGTACTTC.

V usage is TRBV5-5 and J usage is TRBJ2-3; 7 bases are a match to TRBD2. Looked up from germline, CDR1 is SGHKS and CDR2 is YYEKEE (reference sequence). V shed 4 bases and J 2 bases; nucleotides not matched to a gene: 4. CDR3 length: 14 residues. The CDR3 region has the DNA TGTGCCAGCAGCATTGGGGACTACACAGATACGCAGTATTTT. It is translated as CASSIGDYTDTQYF.

The rearrangement uses TRBV9 and TRBJ1-3; D perhaps matches TRBD1 (6 bases). With 2 bases removed from V and 4 bases from J, the gap between germline ends came to 13 bases. The V gene's germline CDR1 is SGDLS and CDR2 YYNGEE. The CDR3 extends over 15 amino acids. CDR3 amino acids: CASSVLGGSGNTIYF. DNA for the CDR3: TGTGCCAGCAGCGTTTTAGGGGGAAGCGGAAACACCATATATTTT.

The chain has TRBV6-1 and TRBJ1-4; 8 bases fit TRBD1. Germline CDR1 reads MNHNS; CDR2 reads SASEGT. After removal of 2 bases from V and 7 bases from J, the junction contained 3 bases not matched to a gene. The CDR3 contains 14 residues. DNA of the CDR3: TGTGCCAGCAGTGAAAGCAGGGGGCGTGAAAAACTGTTTTTT. Its translation is CASSESRGREKLFF.

V is TRBV21-1 and J is TRBJ1-1; the table's TRBD1 call for D was not verified on the DNA. TRBV21-1 is shown as a pseudogene. CDR3 length: 15 residues. The CDR3 region is CASSKGQGMNTEAFF. CDR3 nucleotide sequence: TGTGCCAGCAGCAAGGGACAGGGTATGAACACTGAAGCTTTCTTT.

V usage is TRBV2 and J usage is TRBJ1-1; D not certain. The CDR3 has 14 residues. V was cut by 3 bases and J by 5 bases, with 13 bases left in between. Germline V gene lookup returns CDR1 SNHLY and CDR2 FYNNEI. CDR3 in amino acids: CASSDGLGPTEAFF. The DNA of the CDR3 is TGTGCCAGCAGTGATGGCCTAGGTCCAACTGAAGCTTTCTTT.

The rearrangement links TRBV5-6 to TRBJ2-1; 11 nucleotides line up with TRBD2. The CDR3 extends over 17 amino acids. V trimming: 0 bases; J trimming: 7 bases; junction bases outside the gene matches: 9. Germline-derived CDR1 and CDR2 are SGHDT and YYEEEE. The CDR3 bases are TGTGCCAGCAGCTTGGGGTTAGCGGGAGGGTTTGGGAATGAGCAGTTCTTC. It codes for CASSLGLAGGFGNEQFF.

The chain uses TRBV15 and TRBJ2-7, with D possibly matching TRBD1 (5 bases). The germline V gene has CDR1 LNHNV and CDR2 YYDKDF (reference sequence). The ends were cut back, 4 bases at V and 2 bases at J, with 12 bases in the middle. The CDR3 runs 14 residues. The chain's CDR3 is CATSMDTATYEQYF. The CDR3 coding sequence is TGTGCCACCAGCATGGACACCGCCACCTACGAGCAGTACTTC.

The chain employs TRBV5-6 and TRBJ2-1; the match to TRBD2 covers 10 bases. Germline V gives CDR1 SGHDT, CDR2 YYEEEE. This CDR3 comprises 14 residues. The ends lost 5 bases at V and 6 bases at J; junction bases unmatched: 5. CDR3: CASRHIAGGNEQFF. In nucleotides, the CDR3 is TGTGCCAGCAGGCATATAGCGGGAGGCAATGAGCAGTTCTTC.

The chain combines TRBV27 with TRBJ1-5; TRBD1 might be the D (5 bases). Trimming pared 8 bases from V and 2 bases from J, leaving 13 bases between. Germline CDR1 reads MNHEY; CDR2 reads SMNVEV (reference sequence). This CDR3 spans 14 amino acids. The CDR3 nucleotides are TGTGCCAGCCGGGCAGGGTATGGCAATCAGCCCCAGCATTTT. It specifies CASRAGYGNQPQHF.

The chain couples TRBV6-2 or TRBV6-3 to TRBJ1-5, with no clear D. V dropped 4 bases and J dropped 6 bases, with 19 bases sitting between them. The CDR3 is 16 residues long. The germline CDR1 and CDR2 sequences are MNHEY and SVGEGT. CDR3 residues: CASSSRSGVLRQPQHF. DNA for the CDR3: TGTGCCAGCAGTTCCCGCTCCGGGGTTCTCCGTCAGCCCCAGCATTTT.

V is TRBV19 and J is TRBJ2-7; no firm D call. The CDR3 totals 14 residues. CDR1 is LNHDA and CDR2 is SQIVND in the germline V gene (reference sequence). The V end was cut by 1 base, the J end by 4 bases, with 11 bases between. CDR3 sequence (DNA): TGTGCCAGTAGTATAGGAACTGGCCCATACGAGCAGTACTTC. Its protein product is CASSIGTGPYEQYF.

This chain links TRBV5-4 with TRBJ2-1; 7 bases align to TRBD2. The CDR3 is 16 amino acids. The germline gives CDR1 SGHNT, CDR2 YYREEE (reference sequence). The V gene end was trimmed by 5 bases and the J gene end by 0 bases; junction bases not matched to a gene: 8. CDR3: CASSRTSDPSYNEQFF. The CDR3 nucleotides are TGTGCCAGCAGTCGCACTAGCGATCCCTCCTACAATGAGCAGTTCTTC.

V gene TRBV10-2 combines with J gene TRBJ1-2; 8 bases map to TRBD1. The CDR3 totals 12 residues. Germline V gene lookup returns CDR1 WSHSY and CDR2 SAAADI. J gave up 11 bases and V 6 bases, and 8 bases lay outside the gene matches. CDR3: CASSSDRVRYTF. The DNA for the CDR3 is TGCGCCAGCAGCTCGGACAGGGTGAGATACACCTTC.

The rearrangement joins TRBV14 to TRBJ1-1; D remains unclear. The V end was cut by 2 bases, the J end by 6 bases, with 10 bases between. CDR3 length: 13 amino acids. From germline, CDR1 is SGHDN and CDR2 FVKESK. The CDR3 here is CASSQWGGSEAFF. The CDR3 DNA reads as TGTGCCAGCAGCCAATGGGGAGGATCTGAAGCTTTCTTT.

The chain recombines TRBV19 with TRBJ1-1; D might be TRBD1 (5 bases). The CDR3 sequence is 15 residues long. The germline gives CDR1 LNHDA, CDR2 SQIVND (reference sequence). Trimming removed 7 bases at V and 2 bases at J, with 17 bases between. CDR3 sequence reads: CASNGALMGNTEAFF. DNA for the CDR3: TGTGCCAGTAATGGGGCTCTGATGGGTAACACTGAAGCTTTCTTT.

The chain is built from TRBV11-2 and TRBJ2-1; D may be TRBD1 (5 bases). Germline-derived CDR1 and CDR2 are SGHAT and FQNNGV. Trimming removed 5 bases at V and 3 bases at J, with 17 bases between. The length of the CDR3 is 16 residues. The CDR3 DNA sequence: TGTGCCAGCAGCGGAGAAGGGGTGGATGGCTACAATGAGCAGTTCTTC. As protein: CASSGEGVDGYNEQFF.

The chain couples TRBV5-6 to TRBJ2-7; possibly TRBD1 for D (6 bases). V gave up 7 bases and J gave up 2 bases, with 19 bases separating them. CDR1 and CDR2 from the germline V gene are SGHDT and YYEEEE. This CDR3 spans 15 amino acids. CDR3 in DNA: TGTGCCAGCCCCCGGGGAACAGGGTGGACCTACGAGCAGTACTTC. This sequence encodes CASPRGTGWTYEQYF.

The rearrangement links TRBV19 to TRBJ2-4, with D maybe TRBD1 (6 bases). Between the trimmed V and J ends, which lost 7 bases and 6 bases, there was a span of 16 bases. There are 14 residues in the CDR3. Germline CDR1 LNHDA, CDR2 SQIVND (reference sequence). The CDR3 loop is CASTPHGTTNIQYF. The CDR3 nucleotides read TGTGCCAGTACTCCACACGGGACAACAAACATTCAGTACTTC.

The sample holds one count of this clone. The chain uses TRBV7-3 and TRBJ2-5; 11 positions agree with TRBD2. Germline lookup yields CDR1 SGHTA and CDR2 FQGTGA. The CDR3 loop spans 15 amino acids. V dropped 4 bases and J dropped 5; count of bases not matched to a gene: 6. CDR3 sequence reads: CASSSVAGGAETQYF. The CDR3 coding sequence is TGTGCCAGCAGCTCAGTAGCGGGAGGGGCGGAGACCCAGTACTTC.

The chain employs TRBV7-9 and TRBJ2-3; the match to TRBD2 covers 9 bases. V was pared by 2 bases and J by 1 base, with 4 bases of the junction left unmatched. In germline, CDR1 is SEHNR, CDR2 FQNEAQ (reference sequence). The CDR3 consists of 16 residues. The CDR3 bases are TGTGCCAGCAGCTTAAGTGTAGCGGGAGGCACAGATACGCAGTATTTT. This encodes CASSLSVAGGTDTQYF. Based on the CDR3 plus reference TRBV7-9 and TRBJ2-3, the full variable domain is DTGVSQNPRHKITKRGQNVTFRCDPISEHNRLYWYRQTLGQGPEFLTYFQNEAQLEKSRLLSDRFSAERPKGSFSTLEIQRTEQGDSAMYLCASSLSVAGGTDTQYFGPGTRLTVL.

The chain is built from TRBV14 and TRBJ2-1; 8 bases align to TRBD2. Germline assignment: CDR1 SGHDN and CDR2 FVKESK. The junction had 4 bases not matched to a gene; V was cut back by 4 bases and J by 2 bases. The CDR3 totals 15 residues. CDR3 nucleotides: TGTGCCAGCAGCCCAACTAGCGGCCCCTACAATGAGCAGTTCTTC. Its protein product is CASSPTSGPYNEQFF.

The chain combines TRBV2 with TRBJ1-5; TRBD1 might be the D (5 bases). With 7 bases removed from V and 0 bases from J, the gap between germline ends came to 13 bases. The CDR3 has 15 amino acids. Germline V lookup: CDR1 SNHLY, CDR2 FYNNEI. In DNA form, the CDR3 reads TGTGCCAGCACCCCGACAGCTTATAGCAATCAGCCCCAGCATTTT. It is translated as CASTPTAYSNQPQHF.

This chain connects TRBV30 to TRBJ2-5; the match to TRBD2 covers 7 bases. The CDR3 totals 13 residues. Germline lookup yields CDR1 GTSNPN and CDR2 SVGIG (reference sequence). J gave up 3 bases and V 0 bases, and 1 base lay outside the gene matches. CDR3 sequence (DNA): TGTGCCTGGAGTGTGGGGGGGAAAGAGACCCAGTACTTC. Amino acid sequence: CAWSVGGKETQYF.

This chain links TRBV19 with TRBJ2-1; D gene unclear. The CDR3 contains 15 residues. CDR1 and CDR2 (germline): LNHDA, SQIVND (reference sequence). Between the trimmed V and J ends, which lost 1 base and 0 bases, there was a span of 7 bases. CDR3 in amino acids: CASSIGALSYNEQFF. DNA for the CDR3: TGTGCCAGTAGTATAGGTGCTCTCTCCTACAATGAGCAGTTCTTC.

The chain has TRBV10-3 and TRBJ1-1, with D unresolved. V was clipped by 2 bases and J by 4 bases, with 8 bases between them. The CDR3 loop spans 13 amino acids. Germline assignment: CDR1 ENHRY and CDR2 SYGVKD. The CDR3 nucleotides are TGTGCCATCAGTGAGGACGGACCCACTGAAGCTTTCTTT. Translating it yields CAISEDGPTEAFF.

The table lists this clone with a count of one. The chain is built from TRBV9 and TRBJ2-1; D perhaps matches TRBD1 (6 bases). Germline V CDR1 and CDR2: SGDLS, YYNGEE. The CDR3 length is 14 residues. The V gene lost 3 bases and the J gene lost 7 bases, with 14 bases spanning the gap. CDR3 bases: TGTGCCAGCAGCGAACGGACAGATTTAAATGAGCAGTTCTTC. This gives the protein CASSERTDLNEQFF.

V usage is TRBV28 and J usage is TRBJ2-1, with D tentatively TRBD2 (5 bases). Per the germline V gene, CDR1 is MDHEN and CDR2 is SYDVKM. The CDR3 sequence is 12 residues long. Between the trimmed V and J ends, which lost 5 bases and 9 bases, there was a span of 11 bases. This chain's CDR3 is CASSPAGVEQFF. The CDR3 DNA sequence: TGTGCCAGCAGTCCAGCCGGGGTTGAGCAGTTCTTC.

The chain combines TRBV7-2 with TRBJ2-5; TRBD2 agrees at 7 bases. The V gene's germline CDR1 is SGHTA and CDR2 FQGNSA. The CDR3 totals 18 residues. V shed 1 base and J 1 base; nucleotides not matched to a gene: 12. The CDR3: CASSLEASGLSFQETQYF. The CDR3 DNA sequence: TGTGCCAGCAGCTTAGAGGCTAGCGGCCTATCCTTCCAAGAGACCCAGTACTTC.